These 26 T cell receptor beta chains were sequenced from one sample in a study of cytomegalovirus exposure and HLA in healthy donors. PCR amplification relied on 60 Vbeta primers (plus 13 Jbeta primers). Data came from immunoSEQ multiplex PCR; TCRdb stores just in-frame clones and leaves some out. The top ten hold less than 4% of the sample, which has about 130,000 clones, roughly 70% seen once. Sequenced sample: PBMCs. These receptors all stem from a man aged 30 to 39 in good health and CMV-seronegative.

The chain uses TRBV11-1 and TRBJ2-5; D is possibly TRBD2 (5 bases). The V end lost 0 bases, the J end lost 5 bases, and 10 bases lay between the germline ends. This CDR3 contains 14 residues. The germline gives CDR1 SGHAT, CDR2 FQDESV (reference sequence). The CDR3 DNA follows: TGTGCCAGCAGCTTAGCGGGAGTCGGTGAGACCCAGTACTTC. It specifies CASSLAGVGETQYF.

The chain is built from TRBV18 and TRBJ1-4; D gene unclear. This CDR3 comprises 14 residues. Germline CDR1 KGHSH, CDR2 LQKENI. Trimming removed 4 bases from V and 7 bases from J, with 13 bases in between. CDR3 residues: CASSRGQGSEKLFF. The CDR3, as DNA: TGTGCCAGCTCACGCGGTCAAGGGAGTGAAAAACTGTTTTTT.

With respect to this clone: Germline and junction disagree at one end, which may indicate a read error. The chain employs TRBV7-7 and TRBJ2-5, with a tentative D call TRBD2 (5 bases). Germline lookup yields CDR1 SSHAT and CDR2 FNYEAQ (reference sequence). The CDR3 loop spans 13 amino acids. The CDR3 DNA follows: TGTGCTAGCAGCCCCGAGGGCCGGGAGACCCAGTACTTC. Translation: CASSPEGRETQYF.

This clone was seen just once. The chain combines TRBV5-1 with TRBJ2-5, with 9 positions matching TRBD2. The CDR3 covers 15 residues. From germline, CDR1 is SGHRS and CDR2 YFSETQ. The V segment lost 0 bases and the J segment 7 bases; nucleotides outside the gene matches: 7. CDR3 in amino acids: CASSLVAGELGTQYF. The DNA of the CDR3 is TGCGCCAGCAGCTTGGTAGCGGGGGAGTTGGGGACCCAGTACTTC. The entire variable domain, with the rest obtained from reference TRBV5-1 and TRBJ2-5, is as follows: KAGVTQTPRYLIKTRGQQVTLSCSPISGHRSVSWYQQTPGQGLQFLFEYFSETQRNKGNFPGRFSGRQFSNSRSEMNVSTLELGDSALYLCASSLVAGELGTQYFGPGTRLLVL.

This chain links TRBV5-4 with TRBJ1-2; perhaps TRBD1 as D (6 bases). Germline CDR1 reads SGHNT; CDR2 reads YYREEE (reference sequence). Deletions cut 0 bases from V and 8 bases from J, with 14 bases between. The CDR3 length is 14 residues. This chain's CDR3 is CASSLDGGPYGYTF. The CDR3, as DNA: TGTGCCAGCAGCTTGGATGGGGGCCCCTACGGCTACACCTTC.

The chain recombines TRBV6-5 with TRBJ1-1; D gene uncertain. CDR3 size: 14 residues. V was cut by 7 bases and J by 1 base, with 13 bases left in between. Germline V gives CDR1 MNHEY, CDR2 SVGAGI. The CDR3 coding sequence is TGTGCCAGCACTCCGTGGCACACGAACACTGAAGCTTTCTTT. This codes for CASTPWHTNTEAFF.

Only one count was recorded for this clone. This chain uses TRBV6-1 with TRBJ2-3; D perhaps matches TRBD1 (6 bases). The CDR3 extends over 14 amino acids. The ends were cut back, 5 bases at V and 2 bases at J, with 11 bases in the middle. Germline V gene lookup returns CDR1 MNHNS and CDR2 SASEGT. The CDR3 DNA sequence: TGTGCCAGCAGTTTGGACAGCGACACAGATACGCAGTATTTT. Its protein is CASSLDSDTDTQYF.

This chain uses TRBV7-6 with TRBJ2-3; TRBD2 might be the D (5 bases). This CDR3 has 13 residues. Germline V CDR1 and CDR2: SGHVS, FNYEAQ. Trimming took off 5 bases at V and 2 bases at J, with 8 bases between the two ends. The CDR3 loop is CASSTGFTDTQYF. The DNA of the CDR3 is TGTGCCAGCAGCACGGGGTTCACAGATACGCAGTATTTT.

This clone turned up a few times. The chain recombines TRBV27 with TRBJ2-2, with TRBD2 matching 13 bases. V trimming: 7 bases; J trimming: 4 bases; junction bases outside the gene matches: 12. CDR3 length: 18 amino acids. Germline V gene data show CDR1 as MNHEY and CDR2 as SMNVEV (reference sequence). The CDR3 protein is CASTRRTSGRLSTGELFF. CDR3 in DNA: TGTGCCAGCACCCGTCGGACTAGCGGGAGATTGAGCACCGGGGAGCTGTTTTTT.

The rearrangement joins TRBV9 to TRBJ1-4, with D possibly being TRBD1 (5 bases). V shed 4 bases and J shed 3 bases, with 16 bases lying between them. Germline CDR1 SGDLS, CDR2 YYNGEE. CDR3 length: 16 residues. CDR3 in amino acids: CASSTNAGHANEKLFF. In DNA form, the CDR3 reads TGTGCCAGCAGCACTAATGCAGGGCATGCTAATGAAAAACTGTTTTTT.

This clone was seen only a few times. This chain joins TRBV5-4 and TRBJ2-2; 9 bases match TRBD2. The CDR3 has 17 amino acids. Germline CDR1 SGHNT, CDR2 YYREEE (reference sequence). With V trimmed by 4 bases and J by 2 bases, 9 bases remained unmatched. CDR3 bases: TGTGCCAGCAGCCCACAGCGGGGGGCTCTAAACACCGGGGAGCTGTTTTTT. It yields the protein CASSPQRGALNTGELFF.

The CDR3 here is CASSSRQGDSTDEQYF. The CDR3 DNA sequence: TGTGCCAGCAGCTCACGACAGGGGGATAGTACGGACGAGCAGTACTTC. This rearrangement joins TRBV7-8 to TRBJ2-7, with TRBD1 matching 9 bases. This CDR3 has 16 amino acids. J was trimmed by 5 bases and V by 4 bases; bases with no gene match: 12. Germline lookup yields CDR1 SGHVS and CDR2 FQNEAQ.

The CDR3: CASSVEAGPWDNSPLHF. CDR3 nucleotides: TGTGCCAGCAGCGTAGAGGCGGGGCCCTGGGATAATTCACCCCTCCACTTT. The V and J genes are TRBV9 and TRBJ1-6; D possibly corresponds to TRBD1 (5 bases). Between the trimmed V and J ends, which lost 0 bases and 5 bases, there was a span of 15 bases. The CDR3 spans 17 residues. CDR1 and CDR2 (germline): SGDLS, YYNGEE. The complete variable domain, with remaining parts taken from reference TRBV9 and TRBJ1-6, reads DSGVTQTPKHLITATGQRVTLRCSPRSGDLSVYWYQQSLDQGLQFLIQYYNGEERAKGNILERFSAQQFPDLHSELNLSSLELGDSALYFCASSVEAGPWDNSPLHFGNGTRLTVT.

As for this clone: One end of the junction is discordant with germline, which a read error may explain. The CDR3 protein is CASSTTNRQGNF. CDR3 DNA sequence: TGTGCCAGCAGCACAACAAACCGACAGGGGAACTTC. V is TRBV28 and J is TRBJ2-7, with TRBD1 matching over 8 bases. Per germline, CDR1 MDHEN and CDR2 SYDVKM. This CDR3 has 12 amino acids.

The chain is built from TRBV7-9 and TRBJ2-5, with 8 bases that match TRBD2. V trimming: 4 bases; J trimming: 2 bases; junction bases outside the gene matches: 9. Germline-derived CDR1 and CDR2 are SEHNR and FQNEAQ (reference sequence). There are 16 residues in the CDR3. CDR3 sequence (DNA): TGTGCCAGCAGCTCCCTAAATAGCGGGGTTCAAGAGACCCAGTACTTC. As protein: CASSSLNSGVQETQYF.

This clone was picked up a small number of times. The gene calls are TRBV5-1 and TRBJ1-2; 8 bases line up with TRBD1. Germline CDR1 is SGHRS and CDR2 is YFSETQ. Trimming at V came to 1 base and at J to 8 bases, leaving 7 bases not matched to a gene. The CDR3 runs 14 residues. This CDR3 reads CASSLYTGGGGYTF. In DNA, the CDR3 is TGCGCCAGCAGCTTGTATACAGGGGGTGGCGGCTACACCTTC.

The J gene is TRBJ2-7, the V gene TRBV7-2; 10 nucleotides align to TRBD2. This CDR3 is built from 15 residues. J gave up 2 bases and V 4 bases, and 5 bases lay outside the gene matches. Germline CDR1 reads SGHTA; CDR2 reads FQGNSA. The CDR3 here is CASSSWTSGPYEQYF. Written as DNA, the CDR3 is TGTGCCAGCAGCTCCTGGACTAGCGGCCCCTACGAGCAGTACTTC.

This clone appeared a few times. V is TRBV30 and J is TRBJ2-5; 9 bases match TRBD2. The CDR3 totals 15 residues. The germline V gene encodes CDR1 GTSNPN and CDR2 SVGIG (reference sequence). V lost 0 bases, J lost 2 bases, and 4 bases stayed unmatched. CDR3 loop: CAWSVISGGQETQYF. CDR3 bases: TGTGCCTGGAGTGTTATTAGCGGGGGACAAGAGACCCAGTACTTC.

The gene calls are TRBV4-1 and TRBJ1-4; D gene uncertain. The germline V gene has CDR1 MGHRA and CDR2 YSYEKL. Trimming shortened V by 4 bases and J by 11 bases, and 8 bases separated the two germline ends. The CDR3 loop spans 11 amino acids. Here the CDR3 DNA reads TGCGCCAGCAGCCGAGAGCGGAAACTGTTTTTT. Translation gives CASSRERKLFF.

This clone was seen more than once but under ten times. The DNA for the CDR3 is TGTGCCAGCTCACAGGGAGGGACCGGAAACACCATATATTTT. This gives the protein CASSQGGTGNTIYF. The V gene is TRBV18, the J gene TRBJ1-3; D is possibly TRBD1 (5 bases). The germline gives CDR1 KGHSH, CDR2 LQKENI. There are 14 residues in the CDR3. V was cut by 4 bases and J by 4 bases, with 11 bases left in between. Using reference TRBV18 and TRBJ1-3 for the parts outside the CDR3, the full variable domain is NAGVMQNPRHLVRRRGQEARLRCSPMKGHSHVYWYRQLPEEGLKFMVYLQKENIIDESGMPKERFSAEFPKEGPSILRIQQVVRGDSAAYFCASSQGGTGNTIYFGEGSWLTVV.

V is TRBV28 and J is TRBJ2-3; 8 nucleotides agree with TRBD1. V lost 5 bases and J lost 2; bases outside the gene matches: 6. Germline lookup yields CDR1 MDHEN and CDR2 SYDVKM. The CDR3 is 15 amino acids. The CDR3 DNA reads TGTGCCAGCAGTATCACAGGGGGAAACACAGATACGCAGTATTTT. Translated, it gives CASSITGGNTDTQYF.

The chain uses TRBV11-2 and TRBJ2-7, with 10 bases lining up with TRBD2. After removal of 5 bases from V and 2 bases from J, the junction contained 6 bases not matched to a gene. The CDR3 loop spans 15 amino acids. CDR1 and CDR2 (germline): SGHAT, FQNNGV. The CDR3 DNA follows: TGTGCCAGCAGCACCGGACTAGCGGACACCTACGAGCAGTACTTC. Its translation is CASSTGLADTYEQYF.

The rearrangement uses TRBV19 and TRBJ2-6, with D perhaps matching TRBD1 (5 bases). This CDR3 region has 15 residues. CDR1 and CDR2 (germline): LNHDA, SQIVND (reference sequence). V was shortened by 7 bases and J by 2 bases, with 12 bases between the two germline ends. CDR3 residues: CASNGKGTGANVLTF. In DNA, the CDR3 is TGTGCCAGTAACGGCAAGGGGACTGGGGCCAACGTCCTGACTTTC. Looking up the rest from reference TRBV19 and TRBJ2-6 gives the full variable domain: DGGITQSPKYLFRKEGQNVTLSCEQNLNHDAMYWYRQDPGQGLRLIYYSQIVNDFQKGDIAEGYSVSREKKESFPLTVTSAQKNPTAFYLCASNGKGTGANVLTFGAGSRLTVL.

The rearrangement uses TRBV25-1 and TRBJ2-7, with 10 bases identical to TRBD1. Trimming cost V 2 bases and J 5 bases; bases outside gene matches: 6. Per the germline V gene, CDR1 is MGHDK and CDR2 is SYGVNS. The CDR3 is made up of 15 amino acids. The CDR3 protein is CASSEVDRGSDEQYF. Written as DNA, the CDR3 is TGTGCCAGCAGTGAAGTGGACAGGGGGTCCGACGAGCAGTACTTC.

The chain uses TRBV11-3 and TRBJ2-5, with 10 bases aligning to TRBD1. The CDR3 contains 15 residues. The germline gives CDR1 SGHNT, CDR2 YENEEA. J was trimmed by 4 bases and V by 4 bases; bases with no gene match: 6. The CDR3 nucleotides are TGTGCCAGCAGCTCCCTCGGGACAGGGGTAGAGACCCAGTACTTC. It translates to CASSSLGTGVETQYF.

Here the CDR3 reads CSVDSGSGDTQYF. The CDR3 DNA follows: TGCAGCGTTGATAGCGGGAGTGGAGATACGCAGTATTTT. This chain connects TRBV29-1 to TRBJ2-3, with 9 bases lining up with TRBD2. Trimming took 3 bases from V and 5 from J; bases not matched to a gene: 3. CDR1 SQVTM and CDR2 ANQGSEA come from the germline V gene. This CDR3 comprises 13 residues.